What follows is one T cell receptor beta chain and its context. Measured with immunoSEQ multiplex PCR; TCRdb has only the in-frame clones, and not every one. Of about 240,000 clones listed, roughly 80% are singletons. These data originate in a study of blood T cell repertoires in COVID-19. This CDR3 comprises 15 residues. The ends were cut back, 4 bases at V and 7 bases at J, with 17 bases in the middle. Germline V lookup: CDR1 MGHRA, CDR2 YSYEKL. This TCR was recovered from a woman older than 75 with acute or convalescent COVID-19. Material for sequencing was peripheral blood. The V call is TRBV4-1, the J call TRBJ1-5; D might be TRBD1 (6 bases). The CDR3 DNA sequence: TGCGCCAGCAGCCGATCCTCCGCGGGGGGCCAGCCCCAGCATTTT. Its protein is CASSRSSAGGQPQHF.